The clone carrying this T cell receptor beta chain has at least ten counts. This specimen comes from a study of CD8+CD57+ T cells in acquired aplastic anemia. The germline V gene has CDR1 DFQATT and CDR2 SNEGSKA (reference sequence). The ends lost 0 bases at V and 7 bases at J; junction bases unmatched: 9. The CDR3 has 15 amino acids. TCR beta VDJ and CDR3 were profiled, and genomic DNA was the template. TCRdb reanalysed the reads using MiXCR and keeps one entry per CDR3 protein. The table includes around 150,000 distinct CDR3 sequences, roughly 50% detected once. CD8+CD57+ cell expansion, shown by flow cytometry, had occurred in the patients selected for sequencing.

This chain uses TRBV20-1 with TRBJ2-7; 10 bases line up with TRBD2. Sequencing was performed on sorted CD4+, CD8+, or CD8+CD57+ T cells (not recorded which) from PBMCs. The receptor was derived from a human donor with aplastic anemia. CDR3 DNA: TGCAGTGCTAGAGAAAGGGCTAGCGGGAGAGGTGAGCAGTACTTC. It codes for CSARERASGRGEQYF.